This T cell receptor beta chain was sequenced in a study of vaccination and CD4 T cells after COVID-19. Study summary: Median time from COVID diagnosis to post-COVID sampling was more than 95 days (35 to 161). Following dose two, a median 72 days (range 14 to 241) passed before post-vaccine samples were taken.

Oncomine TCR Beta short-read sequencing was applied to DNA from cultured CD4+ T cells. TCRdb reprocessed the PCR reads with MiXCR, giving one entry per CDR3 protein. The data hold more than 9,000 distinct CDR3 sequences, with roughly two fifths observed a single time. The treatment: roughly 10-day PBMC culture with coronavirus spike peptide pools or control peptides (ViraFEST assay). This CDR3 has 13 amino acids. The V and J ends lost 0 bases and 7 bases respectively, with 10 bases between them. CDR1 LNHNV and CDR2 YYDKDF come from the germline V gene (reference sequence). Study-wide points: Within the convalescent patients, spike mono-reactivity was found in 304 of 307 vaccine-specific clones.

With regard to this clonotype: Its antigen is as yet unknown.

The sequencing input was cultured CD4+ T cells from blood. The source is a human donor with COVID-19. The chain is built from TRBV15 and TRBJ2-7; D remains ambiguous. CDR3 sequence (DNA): TGTGCCACCAGCAGAGAGTCGCTTGGGGAGCAGTACTTC. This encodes CATSRESLGEQYF. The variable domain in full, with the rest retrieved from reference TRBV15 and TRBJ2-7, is DAMVIQNPRYQVTQFGKPVTLSCSQTLNHNVMYWYQQKSSQAPKLLFHYYDKDFNNEADTPDNFQSRRPNTSFCFLDIRSPGLGDTAMYLCATSRESLGEQYFGPGTRLTVT.